This TCR beta chain was retrieved from a study of blood T cell repertoires in COVID-19. Study information: From T cells, B-cell-depleted T cells, or PBMCs came the material, which was cDNA or gDNA.

Original data processing: Reference gene primers were amplified, and this amplification served to estimate nucleated cell counts. Clones were sequenced by immunoSEQ multiplex PCR, and TCRdb holds only the in-frame ones, with some missing. V and J calls and clone size follow that table, whereas D and trimming were derived from the DNA. This table holds about 280,000 clones, around nine tenths found once. Participants reported their clinical history, and cohort assignment relied on those reports. Two negative PCRs, clearance, or symptom resolution had been documented for recovered Cohort 3 donors. CDR3 size: 11 residues. The germline CDR1 and CDR2 sequences are SNHLY and FYNNEI.

This chain uses TRBV2 with TRBJ1-4; D unresolved. Specimen: PBMCs or T cells enriched from blood (not recorded which). The receptor comes from a woman aged 40 to 50 who had recovered from COVID-19. CDR3 sequence: CASSLSEKLFF. The CDR3 nucleotides read TGTGCTTCGTCGTTGAGTGAAAAACTGTTTTTT.